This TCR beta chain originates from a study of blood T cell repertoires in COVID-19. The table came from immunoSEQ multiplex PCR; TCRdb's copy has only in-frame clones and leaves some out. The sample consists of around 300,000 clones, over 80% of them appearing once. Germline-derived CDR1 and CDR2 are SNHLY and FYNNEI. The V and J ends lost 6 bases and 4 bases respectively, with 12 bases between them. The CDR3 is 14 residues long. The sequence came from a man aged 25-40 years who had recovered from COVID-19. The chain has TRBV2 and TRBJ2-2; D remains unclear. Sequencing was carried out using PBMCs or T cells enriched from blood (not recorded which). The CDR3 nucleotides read TGTGCCAGCAGCTTATTCAGAAGCACCGGGGAGCTGTTTTTT. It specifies CASSLFRSTGELFF.